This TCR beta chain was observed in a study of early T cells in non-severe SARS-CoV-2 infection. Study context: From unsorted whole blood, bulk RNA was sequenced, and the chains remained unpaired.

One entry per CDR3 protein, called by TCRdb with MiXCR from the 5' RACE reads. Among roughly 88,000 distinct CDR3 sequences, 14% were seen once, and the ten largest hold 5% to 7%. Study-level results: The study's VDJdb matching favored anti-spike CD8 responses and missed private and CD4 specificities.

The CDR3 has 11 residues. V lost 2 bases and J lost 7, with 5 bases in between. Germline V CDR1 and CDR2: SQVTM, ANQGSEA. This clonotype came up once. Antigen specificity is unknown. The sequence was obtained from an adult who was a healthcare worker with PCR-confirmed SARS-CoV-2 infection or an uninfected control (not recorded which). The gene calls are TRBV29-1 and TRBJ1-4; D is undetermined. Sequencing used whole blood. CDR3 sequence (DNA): TGCAGCGTTGAAACTGGTGAAAAACTGTTTTTT. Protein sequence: CSVETGEKLFF.